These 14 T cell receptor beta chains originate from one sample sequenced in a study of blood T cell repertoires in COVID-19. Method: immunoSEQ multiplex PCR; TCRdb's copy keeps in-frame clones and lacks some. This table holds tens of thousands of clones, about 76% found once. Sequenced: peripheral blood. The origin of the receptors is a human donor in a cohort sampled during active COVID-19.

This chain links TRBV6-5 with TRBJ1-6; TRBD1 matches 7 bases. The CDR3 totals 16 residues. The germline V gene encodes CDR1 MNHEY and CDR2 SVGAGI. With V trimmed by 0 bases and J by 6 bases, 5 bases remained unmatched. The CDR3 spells CASSYSLGQSNSPLHF. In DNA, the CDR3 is TGTGCCAGCAGTTACTCCCTGGGACAGAGTAATTCACCCCTCCACTTT.

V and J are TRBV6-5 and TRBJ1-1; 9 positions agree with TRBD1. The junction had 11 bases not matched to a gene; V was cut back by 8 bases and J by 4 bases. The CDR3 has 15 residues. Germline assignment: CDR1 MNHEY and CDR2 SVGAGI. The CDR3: CASRRDRADGTEAFF. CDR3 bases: TGTGCCAGCCGGCGGGACAGGGCGGACGGCACTGAAGCTTTCTTT.

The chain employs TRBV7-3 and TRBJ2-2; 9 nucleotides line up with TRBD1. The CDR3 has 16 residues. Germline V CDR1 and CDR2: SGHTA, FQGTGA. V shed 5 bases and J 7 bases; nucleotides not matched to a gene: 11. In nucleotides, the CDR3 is TGTGCCAGCAGCCGTACAGGGGGCGTTGAAATCGGGGAGCTGTTTTTT. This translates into CASSRTGGVEIGELFF.

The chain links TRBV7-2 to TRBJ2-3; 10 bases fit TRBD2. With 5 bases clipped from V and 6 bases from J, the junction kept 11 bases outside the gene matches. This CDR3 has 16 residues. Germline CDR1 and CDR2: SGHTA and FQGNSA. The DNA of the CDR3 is TGTGCCAGCAGCCCCCGGACTAGCGGAGGGGTGGATACGCAGTATTTT. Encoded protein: CASSPRTSGGVDTQYF.

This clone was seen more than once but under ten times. CDR3 residues: CASSPTSLAGELFF. The CDR3 coding sequence is TGTGCCAGCAGCCCGACTAGTCTCGCCGGGGAGCTGTTTTTT. This rearrangement joins TRBV6-4 to TRBJ2-2; the D gene is possibly TRBD2 (6 bases). Between the trimmed V and J ends, which lost 6 bases and 6 bases, there was a span of 14 bases. The CDR3 is made up of 14 amino acids. Looked up from germline, CDR1 is MRHNA and CDR2 is SNTAGT.

The CDR3 sequence is CASSLPLETQYF. The CDR3 DNA follows: TGTGCCAGCAGTTTACCCCTAGAGACCCAGTACTTC. The rearrangement joins TRBV12-3 or TRBV12-4 to TRBJ2-5; D unclear. The CDR3 contains 12 residues. Trimming took 2 bases from V and 4 from J, leaving 5 bases between them.

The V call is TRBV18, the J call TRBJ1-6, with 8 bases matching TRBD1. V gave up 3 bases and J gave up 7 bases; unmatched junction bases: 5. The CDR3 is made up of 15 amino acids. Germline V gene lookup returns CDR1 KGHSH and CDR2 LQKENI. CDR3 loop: CASSPRDRTNSPLHF. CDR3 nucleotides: TGTGCCAGCTCACCGAGGGACAGGACCAATTCACCCCTCCACTTT. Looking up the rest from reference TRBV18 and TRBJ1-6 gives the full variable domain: NAGVMQNPRHLVRRRGQEARLRCSPMKGHSHVYWYRQLPEEGLKFMVYLQKENIIDESGMPKERFSAEFPKEGPSILRIQQVVRGDSAAYFCASSPRDRTNSPLHFGNGTRLTVT.

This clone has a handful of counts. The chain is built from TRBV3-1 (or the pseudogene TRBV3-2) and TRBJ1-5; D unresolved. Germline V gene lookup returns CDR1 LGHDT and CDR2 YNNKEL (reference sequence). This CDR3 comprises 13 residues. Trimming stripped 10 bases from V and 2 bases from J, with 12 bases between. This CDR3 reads CAIRRSGNQPQHF. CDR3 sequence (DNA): TGTGCCATCCGGAGGTCGGGCAATCAGCCCCAGCATTTT.

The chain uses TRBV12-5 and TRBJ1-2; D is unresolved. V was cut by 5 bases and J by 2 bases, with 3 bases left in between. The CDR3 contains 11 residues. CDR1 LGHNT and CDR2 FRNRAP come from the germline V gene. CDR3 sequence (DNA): TGTGCTAGTGGTGGCAACTATGGCTACACCTTC. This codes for CASGGNYGYTF.

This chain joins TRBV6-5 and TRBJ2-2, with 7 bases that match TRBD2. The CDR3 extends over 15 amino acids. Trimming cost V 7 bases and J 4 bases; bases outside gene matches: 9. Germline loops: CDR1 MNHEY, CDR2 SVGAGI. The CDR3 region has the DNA TGTGCCAGCACCTACGGGGCTAGCGGCACCGGGGAGCTGTTTTTT. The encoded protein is CASTYGASGTGELFF.

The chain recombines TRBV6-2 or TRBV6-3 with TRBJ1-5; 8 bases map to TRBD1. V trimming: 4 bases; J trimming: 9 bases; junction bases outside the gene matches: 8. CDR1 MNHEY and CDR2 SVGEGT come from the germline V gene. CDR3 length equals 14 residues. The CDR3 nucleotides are TGTGCCAGCAGTTGGGGACAGGCTTGGCGGCCCCAGCATTTT. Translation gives CASSWGQAWRPQHF.

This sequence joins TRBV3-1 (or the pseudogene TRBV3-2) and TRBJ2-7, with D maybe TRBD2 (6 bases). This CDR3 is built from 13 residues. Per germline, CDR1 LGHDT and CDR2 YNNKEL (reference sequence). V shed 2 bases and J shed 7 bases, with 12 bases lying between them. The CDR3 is CASSQFIGGEQYF. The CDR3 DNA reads TGTGCCAGCAGCCAATTCATCGGGGGAGAGCAGTACTTC.

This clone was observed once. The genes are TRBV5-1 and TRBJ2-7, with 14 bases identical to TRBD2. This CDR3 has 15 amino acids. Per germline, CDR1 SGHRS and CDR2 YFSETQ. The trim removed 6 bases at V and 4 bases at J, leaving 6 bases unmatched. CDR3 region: CASTVGLAGDYEQYF. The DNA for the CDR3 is TGCGCCAGCACGGTGGGACTAGCGGGAGATTACGAGCAGTACTTC.

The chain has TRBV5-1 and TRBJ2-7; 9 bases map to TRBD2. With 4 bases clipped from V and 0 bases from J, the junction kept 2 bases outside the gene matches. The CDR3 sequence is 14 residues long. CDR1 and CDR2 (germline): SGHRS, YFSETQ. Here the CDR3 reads CASSPSGNSYEQYF. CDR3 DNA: TGCGCCAGCAGCCCTAGCGGGAACTCCTACGAGCAGTACTTC.